This TCR beta chain emerged from a study of radiation and T cells in renal cell carcinoma. Background on the study: Nephrectomy followed 15 Gy stereotactic body radiation by 4 weeks.

General study findings and limits: Without pretreatment biopsies, baseline tumor clonotype presence was undetermined. From baseline, blood top tumor clonotypes peaked at 2 weeks post-radiation.

Profiling relied on immunoSEQ multiplex PCR, and the TCRdb table lists in-frame clones only, not all of them. The data hold under 55,000 clones, with around 83% observed a single time. The time point: baseline pretreatment blood. The treatment here: 15 Gy SBRT to primary tumor, nephrectomy 4 weeks later. In regard to this clone: What it recognizes is unknown.

After removal of 1 base from V and 8 bases from J, the junction contained 10 bases not matched to a gene. Germline CDR1 SGDLS, CDR2 YYNGEE. This CDR3 comprises 15 residues. The origin of this receptor is a woman in her seventies with renal cell carcinoma. The starting material was blood, obtained from a patient whose treatment included radiotherapy and nephrectomy. The chain has TRBV9 and TRBJ1-2, with 8 nucleotides matching TRBD1. The CDR3 loop reads CASSVRSGGAQGYTF. The CDR3 DNA follows: TGTGCCAGCAGCGTACGGTCAGGGGGCGCCCAGGGCTACACCTTC. The full variable domain, completed using reference TRBV9 and TRBJ1-2, is DSGVTQTPKHLITATGQRVTLRCSPRSGDLSVYWYQQSLDQGLQFLIQYYNGEERAKGNILERFSAQQFPDLHSELNLSSLELGDSALYFCASSVRSGGAQGYTFGSGTRLTVV.